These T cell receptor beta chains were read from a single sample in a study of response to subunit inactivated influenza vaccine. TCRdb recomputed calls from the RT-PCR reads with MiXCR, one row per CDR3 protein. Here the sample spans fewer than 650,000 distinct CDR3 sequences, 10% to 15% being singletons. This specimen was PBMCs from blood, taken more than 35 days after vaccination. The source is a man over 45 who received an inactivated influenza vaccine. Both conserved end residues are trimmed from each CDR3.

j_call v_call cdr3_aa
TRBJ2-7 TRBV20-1 SARDITQGSSYEQY
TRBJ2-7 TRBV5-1 ASSLAYAGVGYEQY
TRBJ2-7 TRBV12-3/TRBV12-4 ASSLSTTYEQY
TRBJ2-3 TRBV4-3 ASRVGREEADTQY
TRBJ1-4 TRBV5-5 ASSDRNEKLF
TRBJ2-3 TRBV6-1 ASSEFWAGNVDTQY
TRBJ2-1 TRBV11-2 ASSLERTSGVYNEQF
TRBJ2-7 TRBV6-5 ASSYGVGGGYEQY
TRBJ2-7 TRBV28 ASSSFRQGAGKVYEQY
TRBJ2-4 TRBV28 ASSSASLAPAKNIQY
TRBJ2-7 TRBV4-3 ASSQDSRASSYEQY
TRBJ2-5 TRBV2 ASSEDARGKETQY
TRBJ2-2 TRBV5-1 ASSPTPSNTGELF
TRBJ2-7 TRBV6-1 ASSRLTSGGTPYEQY
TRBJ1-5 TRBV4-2 ASSFREDSNQPQH
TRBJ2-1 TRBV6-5 ASSYGPGGDEQF
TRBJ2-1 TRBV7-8 ASSDPPSGENYNEQF
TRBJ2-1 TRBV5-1 ASSFTSGRANEQF
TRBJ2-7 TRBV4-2 ASSPRASGSDEQY
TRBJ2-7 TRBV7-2 ASSLVSGTSDSYEQY
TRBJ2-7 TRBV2 ASSFSTSGSVQY
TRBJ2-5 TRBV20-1 CARLAGGRGQETQY
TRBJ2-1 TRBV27 ASSLAGGPVGNEQF
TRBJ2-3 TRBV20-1 SALRRITDTQY
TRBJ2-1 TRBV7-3 ASSRGQGSNEQF
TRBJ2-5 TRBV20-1 SARKSGSQETQY
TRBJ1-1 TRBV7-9 ASSSGRTEAF
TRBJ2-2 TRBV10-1 ASSGTGLTGELF
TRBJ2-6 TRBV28 ASSSGGGFSGANVLT
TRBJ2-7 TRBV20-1 SARDPGGNYEQY
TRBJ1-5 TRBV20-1 SALETGGVSNQPQH
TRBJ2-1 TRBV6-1 ASSQVGGPSYEQF
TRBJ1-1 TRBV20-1 SARQRQGGTEAF
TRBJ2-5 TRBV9 ASSVDGGWETQY
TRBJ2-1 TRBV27 ASSLSWQGAYNEQF
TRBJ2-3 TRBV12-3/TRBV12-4 ASSLVKTSTDTQY
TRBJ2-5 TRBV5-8 ASSLGLAGGTETQY
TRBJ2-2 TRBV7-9 ASLRDTGELF
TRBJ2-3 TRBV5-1 ATKQGTTDTQY
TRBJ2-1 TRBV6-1 ASILTVGTAYNEQF
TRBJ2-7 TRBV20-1 SASARALSSYEQY